One sample yielded the 16 T cell receptor beta chains listed below, sequenced in a study of shared clonotypes between healthy human individuals (dated by TCRdb to about 2020). Libraries were prepared through the immunoSEQ multiplex PCR assay. TCRdb obtained this table from immuneACCESS and retained in-frame rearrangements with V and J assigned. These tables miss some clones; where compared with another copy, unresolved V genes account for less than half of the shortfall, and the remainder is unexplained. In this sample the table shows some 530,000 clones, around 80% of which occur a single time. Around 12% of the sample goes to the ten largest clones. The sample comprised PBMCs. These receptors were collected from a woman in her thirties or forties in good health. Some clones in this sample may be carry-over from other donors' samples.

Only one count was recorded for this clone. The chain recombines TRBV21-1 with TRBJ2-2; no DNA check was done on the table's D call, TRBD1. TRBV21-1 is listed as a pseudogene. The CDR3 is 17 residues long. CDR3 nucleotide sequence: TGTGCCAGCAGCAAAGGGGAAGGGGGCCCTAACACCGGGGAGCTGTTTTTT. Translated, it gives CASSKGEGGPNTGELFF.

Only one count was recorded for this clone. V usage is TRBV6-1 and J usage is TRBJ2-5; 7 nucleotides align to TRBD2. The CDR3 extends over 13 amino acids. The V segment lost 8 bases and the J segment 13 bases; nucleotides outside the gene matches: 16. Looked up from germline, CDR1 is MNHNS and CDR2 is SASEGT. The CDR3 DNA is TGTGCCAGCCCTGAACGTCCTAGCGGTGAGCTGTACTTC. Amino acid sequence: CASPERPSGELYF.

The chain recombines TRBV11-2 with TRBJ2-1; D is undetermined. Trimming cost V 6 bases and J 5 bases, with 11 bases left between them. This CDR3 region has 13 residues. In germline, CDR1 is SGHAT, CDR2 FQNNGV. CDR3 loop: CASRPGGHNEQFF. As DNA, the CDR3 is TGTGCCAGCAGACCGGGTGGGCACAATGAGCAGTTCTTC.

The chain uses TRBV6-5 and TRBJ2-5; 9 nucleotides agree with TRBD1. Trimming removed 0 bases from V and 5 bases from J; junction bases left unmatched: 7. Germline V gene data show CDR1 as MNHEY and CDR2 as SVGAGI. The CDR3 is made up of 16 amino acids. The CDR3 region is CASSYSIGQGMETQYF. The CDR3 DNA reads as TGTGCCAGCAGTTACTCAATCGGACAGGGGATGGAGACCCAGTACTTC.

The rearrangement uses TRBV7-9 and TRBJ2-5; 9 bases match TRBD2. This CDR3 has 14 amino acids. Germline V gives CDR1 SEHNR, CDR2 FQNEAQ (reference sequence). V shed 5 bases and J 2 bases; nucleotides not matched to a gene: 3. CDR3 sequence reads: CASSGSGGQETQYF. CDR3 DNA: TGTGCCAGCAGCGGCAGCGGGGGGCAAGAGACCCAGTACTTC.

The sample holds a few counts of this clone. This chain uses TRBV29-1 with TRBJ2-7, with 9 nucleotides matching TRBD2. Germline V gene lookup returns CDR1 SQVTM and CDR2 ANQGSEA. V gave up 1 base and J gave up 3 bases; unmatched junction bases: 7. The CDR3 loop spans 15 amino acids. The DNA for the CDR3 is TGCAGCGTTGAAGGCCTAGCGGGAACCGTCTACGAGCAGTACTTC. It specifies CSVEGLAGTVYEQYF.

The rearrangement links TRBV18 to TRBJ2-7; D ambiguous. CDR1 KGHSH and CDR2 LQKENI come from the germline V gene. This CDR3 region has 14 residues. V shed 1 base and J shed 2 bases, with 9 bases lying between them. The DNA for the CDR3 is TGTGCCAGCTCACCACAGGCAGGTACCTACGAGCAGTACTTC. It translates to CASSPQAGTYEQYF.

Notes on this clone: One base separates it from a far larger clone, so it is likely a read error. Likely a read error: the CDR3 ends without its conserved phenylalanine or tryptophan. The gene calls are TRBV5-1 and TRBJ2-7; D gene ambiguous. CDR3 length equals 13 residues. Looked up from germline, CDR1 is SGHRS and CDR2 is YFSETQ. V lost 8 bases and J 0 bases, leaving 12 bases between the germline ends. The CDR3 loop is CASSAEISYEQYL. As DNA, the CDR3 is TGCGCCAGTTCGGCGGAGATCTCCTACGAGCAGTACCTC.

This clone was detected a few times. This chain connects TRBV6-1 to TRBJ2-7, with D possibly TRBD2 on 6 matching bases. Looked up from germline, CDR1 is MNHNS and CDR2 is SASEGT. V was clipped by 7 bases and J by 3 bases, with 10 bases between them. The CDR3 has 12 amino acids. The CDR3 region has the DNA TGTGCCAGCACCAAGGACTACTACGAGCAGTACTTC. The encoded protein is CASTKDYYEQYF.

This clone was found once. V gene TRBV29-1 combines with J gene TRBJ2-5; 7 bases align to TRBD1. CDR1 and CDR2 from the germline V gene are SQVTM and ANQGSEA. The CDR3 spans 12 residues. J was trimmed by 2 bases and V by 7 bases; bases with no gene match: 4. CDR3 DNA sequence: TGCAGCGCCAGGGGGTATCAAGAGACCCAGTACTTC. It translates to CSARGYQETQYF.

The gene calls are TRBV6-5 and TRBJ1-2; D is perhaps TRBD1 (5 bases). V lost 4 bases and J 4 bases, leaving 19 bases between the germline ends. Germline CDR1 MNHEY, CDR2 SVGAGI. CDR3 length: 16 residues. This CDR3 is CASSSTGAGITYGYTF. CDR3 nucleotide sequence: TGTGCCAGCAGTTCCACCGGGGCAGGGATAACCTATGGCTACACCTTC.

The rearrangement links TRBV7-9 to TRBJ2-1; no clear D gene. Deletions cut 9 bases from V and 6 bases from J, with 9 bases between. Germline V CDR1 and CDR2: SEHNR, FQNEAQ (reference sequence). CDR3 size: 11 residues. CDR3 coding DNA: TGTGCCAGTACCCCCCCCAATGAGCAGTTCTTC. Its translation is CASTPPNEQFF.

This chain uses TRBV28 with TRBJ2-7; 7 bases are a match to TRBD2. CDR1 and CDR2 (germline): MDHEN, SYDVKM. V gave up 8 bases and J gave up 3 bases; unmatched junction bases: 4. The CDR3 is 12 residues long. CDR3 in DNA: TGTGCCAGCGGGACTATGCACTACGAGCAGTACTTC. This translates into CASGTMHYEQYF.

For the CDR3, the DNA is TGTGCCAGCTCAACTAAATCACAGATGAACACTGAAGCTTTCTTT. The encoded protein is CASSTKSQMNTEAFF. The chain combines TRBV18 with TRBJ1-1; D uncertain. Looked up from germline, CDR1 is KGHSH and CDR2 is LQKENI. The V end lost 5 bases, the J end lost 0 bases, and 13 bases lay between the germline ends. The CDR3 has 15 amino acids.

The chain joins TRBV19 to TRBJ1-5; the D gene is possibly TRBD1 (6 bases). The germline V gene encodes CDR1 LNHDA and CDR2 SQIVND (reference sequence). The CDR3 sequence is 16 residues long. Trimming left V 5 bases short and J 5 bases short, with 19 bases between. CDR3 in DNA: TGTGCCAGTAGTCTCTACAGGGCGGAGGGTGATCAGCCCCAGCATTTT. Translated, it gives CASSLYRAEGDQPQHF. The full variable domain, in which reference TRBV19 and TRBJ1-5 provide the parts outside the CDR3, is DGGITQSPKYLFRKEGQNVTLSCEQNLNHDAMYWYRQDPGQGLRLIYYSQIVNDFQKGDIAEGYSVSREKKESFPLTVTSAQKNPTAFYLCASSLYRAEGDQPQHFGDGTRLSIL.

J is TRBJ2-7 and V is TRBV28; D not certain. Germline loops: CDR1 MDHEN, CDR2 SYDVKM. The length of the CDR3 is 16 residues. V was clipped by 1 base and J by 3 bases, with 16 bases between them. CDR3 sequence: CASSLFRSALVYEQYF. In nucleotides, the CDR3 is TGTGCCAGCAGTTTATTTCGCAGCGCTTTAGTCTACGAGCAGTACTTC. Full variable domain (outside the CDR3, taken from reference TRBV28 and TRBJ2-7): DVKVTQSSRYLVKRTGEKVFLECVQDMDHENMFWYRQDPGLGLRLIYFSYDVKMKEKGDIPEGYSVSREKKERFSLILESASTNQTSMYLCASSLFRSALVYEQYFGPGTRLTVT.